A single count supports the clone carrying this T cell receptor beta chain. Antigen specificity is unknown. This CDR3 spans 13 amino acids. V gave up 4 bases and J gave up 5 bases, with 12 bases separating them. Per the germline V gene, CDR1 is SGHNT and CDR2 is YYREEE (reference sequence). This sample stems from a study of T-cell reconstitution after alpha-beta-depleted transplantation in children. Study observations and caveats: T-cell numbers and diversity one year post-transplant derived largely from freshly generated T cells.

The TCRbeta library incorporated unique molecular identifiers. TCRdb fed the PCR reads into MiXCR, producing one record per CDR3 protein. Among approximately 300,000 distinct CDR3 sequences listed, roughly 12% were seen once. This chain uses TRBV5-4 with TRBJ2-5, with D perhaps being TRBD1 or TRBD2 (5 bases each). The sequences come from peripheral blood, collected 180 days after TCRalphabeta/CD19-depleted stem cell transplant. The receptor was isolated from a male patient aged 2-15 years who had a stem cell transplant for chronic granulomatous disease, so the T cells may come from the graft donor. This chain's CDR3 is CASSPVGEETQYF. The DNA of the CDR3 is TGTGCCAGCAGCCCAGTGGGGGAGGAGACCCAGTACTTC.